This T cell receptor beta chain was recorded in a study of T-cell reconstitution after alpha-beta-depleted transplantation in children. Trimming cost V 2 bases and J 0 bases; bases outside gene matches: 8. The germline CDR1 and CDR2 sequences are DFQATT and SNEGSKA (reference sequence). The CDR3 has 17 amino acids. Study findings and constraints: Approximately two months post-transplant, alpha-beta T cells reportedly originated from several hundred expanded graft clones.

Points on this clonotype: No antigen is known for it.

The TCRbeta library was prepared with unique molecular identifiers. Via MiXCR, TCRdb re-called the PCR reads, giving one row per CDR3 protein. The table has 700,000 to 850,000 distinct CDR3 sequences, 15% to 20% seen once. The TCR originated in a male patient under 18 who had a stem cell transplant for acute lymphoblastic leukemia, so the T cells may come from the graft donor. The sample was PBMCs, mostly from graft donor cells, taken 360 days after TCRalphabeta/CD19-depleted stem cell transplant. This chain connects TRBV20-1 to TRBJ2-1, with 9 bases identical to TRBD2. For the CDR3, the DNA is TGCAGTGCTAGATTGCCTAGCGGGACTAACTCCTACAATGAGCAGTTCTTC. Translation: CSARLPSGTNSYNEQFF.